The clone carrying this T cell receptor beta chain was observed a few times. What it binds is not known. The entry originates in a study of cytomegalovirus exposure and HLA in healthy donors. General study points: Relative to the approximately 700-donor mean, N-insertions were reportedly fewer in an Asian-associated ancestry cluster in a later analysis.

The PCR used 60 Vbeta and 13 Jbeta primers. The table came from immunoSEQ multiplex PCR; TCRdb's copy has only in-frame clones and leaves some out. The data hold under 200,000 clones, with around 84% observed a single time. The V gene's germline CDR1 is LGHNT and CDR2 FRNRAP. The germline V and J ends were trimmed by 0 bases and 0 bases, with 6 bases remaining between them. CDR3 length equals 16 residues. Input material: PBMCs. The chain recombines TRBV12-5 with TRBJ2-6; D not resolved. This receptor was identified in a man aged 50 to 60 in good health and CMV-seropositive. The CDR3, as DNA: TGTGCTAGTGGTTTGGTAATCAACTCTGGGGCCAACGTCCTGACTTTC. This codes for CASGLVINSGANVLTF.